This entry describes one T cell receptor (beta chain). Sequenced by immunoSEQ multiplex PCR; TCRdb stores in-frame clones only, minus some. The repertoire holds tens of thousands of clones, with 75% to 90% as singletons. The entry originates in a study of blood T cell repertoires in COVID-19. The CDR3 consists of 19 residues. J lost 0 bases, V lost 5 bases, and 15 bases had no gene match. Looked up from germline, CDR1 is MNHEY and CDR2 is SVGEGT. The sample was peripheral blood. The genes are TRBV6-2 or TRBV6-3 and TRBJ2-2; 7 bases are shared with TRBD1. The sequence was collected from a man in his 70s with acute or convalescent COVID-19. CDR3 DNA sequence: TGTGCCAGCAGTCTGGGACAGCAAGTTTCTATATCGAACACCGGGGAGCTGTTTTTT. It codes for CASSLGQQVSISNTGELFF.